The text below deals with one T cell receptor beta chain. The sample comes from a study of blood T cell repertoires in COVID-19. About the study: The United States, Italy and Spain provided the acute and convalescent COVID-19 samples. PBMCs, B-cell-depleted T cells, or T cells were the source of the cDNA or gDNA that made up the material.

Repertoires were generated with immunoSEQ multiplex PCR, while TCRdb's copy carries only in-frame clones and drops some. The sample consists of a few hundred thousand clones, approximately 88% of them appearing once. Sequenced sample: peripheral blood. The TCR sequence derives from a woman in her 30s with COVID-19, enrolled during active disease.

The CDR3 DNA sequence: TGTGCCAGCAGCCCCCGGGACAGGTTGGGGAAAAGCAATCAGCCCCAGCATTTT. The encoded protein is CASSPRDRLGKSNQPQHF. The chain joins TRBV6-2 or TRBV6-3 to TRBJ1-5, with TRBD1 matching 8 bases. Germline CDR1 reads MNHEY; CDR2 reads SVGEGT. Trimming removed 6 bases from V and 1 base from J; junction bases left unmatched: 14. The CDR3 runs 18 residues.